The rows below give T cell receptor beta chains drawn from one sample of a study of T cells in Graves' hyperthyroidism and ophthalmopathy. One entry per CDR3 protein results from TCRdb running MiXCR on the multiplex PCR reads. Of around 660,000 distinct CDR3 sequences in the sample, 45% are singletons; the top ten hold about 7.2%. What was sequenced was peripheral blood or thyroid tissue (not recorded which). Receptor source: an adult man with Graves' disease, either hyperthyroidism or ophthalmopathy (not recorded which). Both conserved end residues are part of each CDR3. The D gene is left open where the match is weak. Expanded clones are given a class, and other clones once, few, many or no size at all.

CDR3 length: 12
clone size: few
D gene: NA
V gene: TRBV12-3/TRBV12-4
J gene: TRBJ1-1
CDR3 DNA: TGTGCCAGCAGTTTTGCAGGGTCTGAAGCTTTCTTT
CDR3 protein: CASSFAGSEAFF

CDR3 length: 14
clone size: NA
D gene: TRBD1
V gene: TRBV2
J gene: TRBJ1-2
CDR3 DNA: TGTGCCAGCAGTTCCCGAGGGGGCAGCTATGGCTACACCTTC
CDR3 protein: CASSSRGGSYGYTF

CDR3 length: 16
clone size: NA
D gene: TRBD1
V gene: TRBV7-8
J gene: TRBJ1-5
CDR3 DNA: TGTGCCAGCAGCGCCCTCGGACAGGGTAAGGGTCAGCCCCAGCATTTT
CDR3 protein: CASSALGQGKGQPQHF

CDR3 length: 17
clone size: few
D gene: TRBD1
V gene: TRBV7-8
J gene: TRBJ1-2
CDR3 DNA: TGTGCCAGCAGCCCCCGGGACAGGGGGGCCCTTAGCTATGGCTACACCTTC
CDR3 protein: CASSPRDRGALSYGYTF

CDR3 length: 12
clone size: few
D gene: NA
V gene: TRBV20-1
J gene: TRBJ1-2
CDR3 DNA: TGCAGTGCATTACAGTCAACCAGTGGCTACACCTTC
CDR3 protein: CSALQSTSGYTF

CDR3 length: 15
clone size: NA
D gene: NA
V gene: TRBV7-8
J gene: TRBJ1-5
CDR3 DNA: TGTGCCAGCAGCCCAAGGGACGGTAGCAATCAGCCCCAGCATTTT
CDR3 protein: CASSPRDGSNQPQHF

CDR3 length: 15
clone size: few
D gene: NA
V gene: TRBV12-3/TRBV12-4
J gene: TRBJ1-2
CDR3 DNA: TGTGCCAGCAGTTTAACTGGGGCGGTTAACTATGGCTACACCTTC
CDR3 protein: CASSLTGAVNYGYTF

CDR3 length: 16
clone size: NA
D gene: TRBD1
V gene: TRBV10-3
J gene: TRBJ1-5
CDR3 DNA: TGTGCCACCAGTGACCCGACAGGGGGAGGGAATCAGCCCCAGCATTTT
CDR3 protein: CATSDPTGGGNQPQHF

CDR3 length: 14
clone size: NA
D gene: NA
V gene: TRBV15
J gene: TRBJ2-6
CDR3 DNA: TGTGCCACCAGCAGGAGGACAGGGGCCAACGTCCTGACTTTC
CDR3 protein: CATSRRTGANVLTF

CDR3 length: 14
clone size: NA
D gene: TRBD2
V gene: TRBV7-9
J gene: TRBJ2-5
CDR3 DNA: TGTGCCAGCAGCTTGGACCCAGGGAGGGAGACCCAGCACTTC
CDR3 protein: CASSLDPGRETQHF

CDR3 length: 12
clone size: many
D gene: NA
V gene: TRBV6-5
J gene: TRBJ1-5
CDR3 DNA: TGTGCCAGCAGTGAAATGACACGTTCCCAGCATTTT
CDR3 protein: CASSEMTRSQHF

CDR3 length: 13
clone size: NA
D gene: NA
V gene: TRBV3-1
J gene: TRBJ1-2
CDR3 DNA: TGTGCCAGCAGCCAAGGGCCAGCGGGAGGCTACACCTTC
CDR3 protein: CASSQGPAGGYTF

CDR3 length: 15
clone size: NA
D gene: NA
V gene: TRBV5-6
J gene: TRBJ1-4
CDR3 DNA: TGTGCCAGCAGCCCTGCAGGGGTTCCTGATGAAAAACTGTTTTTT
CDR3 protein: CASSPAGVPDEKLFF

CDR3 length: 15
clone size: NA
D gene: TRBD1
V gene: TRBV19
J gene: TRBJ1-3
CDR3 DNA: TGTGCCAGTAGTAGGGGACAGAAGTCTGGAAACACCATATATTTT
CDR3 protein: CASSRGQKSGNTIYF

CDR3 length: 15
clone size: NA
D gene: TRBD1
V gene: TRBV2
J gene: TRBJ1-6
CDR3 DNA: TGTGCCAGCAGTGACGCGACAGGGAGTAATTCACCCCTCCACTTT
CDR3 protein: CASSDATGSNSPLHF

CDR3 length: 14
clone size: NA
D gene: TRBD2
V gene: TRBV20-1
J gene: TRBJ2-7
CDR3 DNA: TGCAGTGCTAGAGATTCCAGCGGGGGCTACGAGCAGTACTTC
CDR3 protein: CSARDSSGGYEQYF

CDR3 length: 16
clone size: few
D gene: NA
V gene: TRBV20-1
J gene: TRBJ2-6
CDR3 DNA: TGCAGTGCTAGAGAAGGCTTAACGGCTGGGGCCAACGTCCTGACTTTC
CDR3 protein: CSAREGLTAGANVLTF

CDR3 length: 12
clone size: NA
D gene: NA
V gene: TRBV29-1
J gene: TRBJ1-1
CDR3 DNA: TGCAGCTCTTACGGGCAGGACACTGAAGCTTTCTTT
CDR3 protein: CSSYGQDTEAFF

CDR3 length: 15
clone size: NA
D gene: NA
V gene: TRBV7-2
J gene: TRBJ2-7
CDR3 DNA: TGTGCCAGCAGTGCTAAACATCCAGGGCAGCGCGAGCAGTACTTC
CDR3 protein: CASSAKHPGQREQYF

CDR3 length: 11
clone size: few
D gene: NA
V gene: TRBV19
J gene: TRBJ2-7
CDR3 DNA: TGTGCCACACAGGATTACTACGAGCAGTACTTC
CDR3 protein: CATQDYYEQYF

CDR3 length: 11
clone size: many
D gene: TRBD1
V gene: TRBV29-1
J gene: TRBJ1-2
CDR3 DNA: TGCAGCGTGACAGGGAACTATGGCTACACCTTC
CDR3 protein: CSVTGNYGYTF

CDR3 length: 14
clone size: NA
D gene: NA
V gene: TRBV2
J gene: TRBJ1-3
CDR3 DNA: TGTGCCAGCAGTTCAACTACTGACAGCAACACCATATATTTT
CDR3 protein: CASSSTTDSNTIYF

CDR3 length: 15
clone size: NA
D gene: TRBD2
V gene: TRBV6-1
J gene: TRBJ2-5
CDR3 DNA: TGTGCCAGCAGTGGCCCTAGCGGGGGGGCCGCGACCCAGTACTTC
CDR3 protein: CASSGPSGGAATQYF

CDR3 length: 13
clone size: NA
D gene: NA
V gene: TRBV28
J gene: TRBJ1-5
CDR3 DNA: TGTGCCAGCAAGGGGCAGCTACATCAGCCCCAGCATTTT
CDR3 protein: CASKGQLHQPQHF

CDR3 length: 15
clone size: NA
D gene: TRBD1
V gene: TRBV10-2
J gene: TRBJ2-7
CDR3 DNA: TGCGCCAGCAGTGTGACTACCATGGGACAGTACGAGCAGTACTTC
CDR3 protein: CASSVTTMGQYEQYF

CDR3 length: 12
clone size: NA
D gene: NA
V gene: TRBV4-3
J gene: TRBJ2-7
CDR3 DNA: TGCGCCAGCAGTCAACTAGGACAGGAGCAGTACTTC
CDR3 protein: CASSQLGQEQYF

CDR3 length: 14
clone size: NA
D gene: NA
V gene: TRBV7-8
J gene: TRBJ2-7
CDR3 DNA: TGTGCCTGCAGCCAAGTGGATAGCTTGGACGAGCAGTACTTC
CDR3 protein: CACSQVDSLDEQYF

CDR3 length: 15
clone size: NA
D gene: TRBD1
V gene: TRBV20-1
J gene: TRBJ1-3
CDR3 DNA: TGCAGTGCTAGACGAGGGGGCTACTCTGGAAACACCATATATTTT
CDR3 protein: CSARRGGYSGNTIYF

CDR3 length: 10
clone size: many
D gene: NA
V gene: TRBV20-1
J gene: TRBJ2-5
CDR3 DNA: TGCAGTGCTAGTAAGGGGGCCCAGTACTTC
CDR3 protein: CSASKGAQYF

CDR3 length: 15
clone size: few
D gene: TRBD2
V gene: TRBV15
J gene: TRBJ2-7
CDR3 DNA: TGTGCCACCAGCAGAGATGGTAGCGGGGGGAGTGAGCAGTACTTC
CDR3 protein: CATSRDGSGGSEQYF

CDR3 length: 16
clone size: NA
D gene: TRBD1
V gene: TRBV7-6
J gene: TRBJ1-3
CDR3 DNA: TGTGCCAGCAGCTTAGCGGGCAGGGGGTATGGAAACACCATATATTTT
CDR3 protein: CASSLAGRGYGNTIYF

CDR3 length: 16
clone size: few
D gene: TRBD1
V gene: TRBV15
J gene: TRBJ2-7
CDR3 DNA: TGTGCCACCAGCCAAATGGGACAGGGACCTCTCTACGAGCAGTACTTC
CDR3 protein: CATSQMGQGPLYEQYF

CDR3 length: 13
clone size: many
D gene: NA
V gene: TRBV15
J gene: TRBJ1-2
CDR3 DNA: TGTGCCACCAGCAGAGGCCCAAGTTATGGCTACACCTTC
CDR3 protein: CATSRGPSYGYTF

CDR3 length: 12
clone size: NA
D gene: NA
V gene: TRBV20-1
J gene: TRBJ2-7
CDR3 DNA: TGCAGTGCGCCAGCGGGACAAGCCGAGCAGTACTTC
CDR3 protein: CSAPAGQAEQYF

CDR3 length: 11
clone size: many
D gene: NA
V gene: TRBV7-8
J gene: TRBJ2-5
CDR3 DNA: TGTGCCAGCAGCTTCGACGAGACCCAGTACTTC
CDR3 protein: CASSFDETQYF

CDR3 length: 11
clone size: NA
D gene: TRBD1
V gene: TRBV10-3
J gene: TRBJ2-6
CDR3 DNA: TGTGCCATCCGAGAGGGGGCGCGTATGACTTTC
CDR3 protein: CAIREGARMTF

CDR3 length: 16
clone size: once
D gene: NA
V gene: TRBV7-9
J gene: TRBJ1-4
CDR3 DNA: TGTGCCAGCAACGCGCCGGGACTAGCAACTAATGAAAAACTGTTTTTT
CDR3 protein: CASNAPGLATNEKLFF

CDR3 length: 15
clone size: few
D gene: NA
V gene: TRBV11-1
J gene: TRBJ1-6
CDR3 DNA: TGTGCCAGCAGTTGGGGTACAGGGATGAATTCACCCCTCCACTTT
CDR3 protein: CASSWGTGMNSPLHF

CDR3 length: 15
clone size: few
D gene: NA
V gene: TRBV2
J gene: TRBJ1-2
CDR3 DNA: TGTGCCAGCAGCGGATCAGGGGCCTCATCATACGGCTACACCTTC
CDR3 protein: CASSGSGASSYGYTF

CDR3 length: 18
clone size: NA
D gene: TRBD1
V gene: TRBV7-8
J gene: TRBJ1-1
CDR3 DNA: TGTGCCAGCAGCCCTCCCGGGACAGTCCTATCTGGGAACACTGAAGCTTTCTTT
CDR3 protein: CASSPPGTVLSGNTEAFF

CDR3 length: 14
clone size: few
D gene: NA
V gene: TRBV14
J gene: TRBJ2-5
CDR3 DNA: TGTGCCAGCAGCCAAGTAACGGTAGGAGGGACCCAGTACTTC
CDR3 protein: CASSQVTVGGTQYF

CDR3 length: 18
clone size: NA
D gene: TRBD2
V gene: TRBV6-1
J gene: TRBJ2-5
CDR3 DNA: TGTGCCAGCTGGCCCCGTGGGTTAGCGGGGGGGAACCAAGAGACCCAGTACTTC
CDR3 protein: CASWPRGLAGGNQETQYF

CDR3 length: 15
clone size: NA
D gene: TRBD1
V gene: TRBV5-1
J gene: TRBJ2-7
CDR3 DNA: TGCGCCAGCAGCGCTACCGGGACAGGATCCTACGAGCAGTACTTC
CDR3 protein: CASSATGTGSYEQYF

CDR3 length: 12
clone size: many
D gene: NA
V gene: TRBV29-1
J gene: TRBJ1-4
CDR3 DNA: TGCAGCGTTGACGAAGGGGCGGAAAAACTGTTTTTT
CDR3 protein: CSVDEGAEKLFF

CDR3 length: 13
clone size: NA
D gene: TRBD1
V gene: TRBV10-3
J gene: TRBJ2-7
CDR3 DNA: TGTGCCAGCAGGAGGACAGGGGCCTCGGGACAGTACTTC
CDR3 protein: CASRRTGASGQYF

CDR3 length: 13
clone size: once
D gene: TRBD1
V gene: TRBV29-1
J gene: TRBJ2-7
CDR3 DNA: TGCAGCGGGATGACAGGGGACACCTACGAGCAGTACTTC
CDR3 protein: CSGMTGDTYEQYF

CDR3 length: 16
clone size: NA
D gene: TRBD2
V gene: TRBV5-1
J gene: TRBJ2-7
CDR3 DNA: TGCGCCAGCAGCTGGGGTAGCGGGAGCCTGACCTACGAGCAGTACTTC
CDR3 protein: CASSWGSGSLTYEQYF

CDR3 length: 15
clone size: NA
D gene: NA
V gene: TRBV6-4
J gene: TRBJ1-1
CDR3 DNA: TGTGCCAGCAGTGACTCTTGGTTCTCGGTCCCTGAAGCTTTCTTT
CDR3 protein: CASSDSWFSVPEAFF

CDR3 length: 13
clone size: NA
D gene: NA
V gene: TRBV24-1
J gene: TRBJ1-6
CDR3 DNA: TGTGCCACCAGCTCGACAGTTAATTCACCCCTCCACTTT
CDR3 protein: CATSSTVNSPLHF

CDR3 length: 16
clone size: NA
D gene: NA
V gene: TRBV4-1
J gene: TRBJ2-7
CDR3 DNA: TGCGCCAGCAGCCAAGGTAACGGACAGAAGCCCTACGAGCAGTACTTC
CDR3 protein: CASSQGNGQKPYEQYF

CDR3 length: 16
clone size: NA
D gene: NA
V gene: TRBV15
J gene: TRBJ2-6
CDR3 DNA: TGTGCCACCAGCAGGATCGACATCTCTGGGGCCAACGTCCTGACTTTC
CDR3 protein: CATSRIDISGANVLTF

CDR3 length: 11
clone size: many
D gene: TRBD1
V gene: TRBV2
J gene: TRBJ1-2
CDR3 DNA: TGTGCCAGCAGGGTTAAGACAGGGTTCCTCTTC
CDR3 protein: CASRVKTGFLF

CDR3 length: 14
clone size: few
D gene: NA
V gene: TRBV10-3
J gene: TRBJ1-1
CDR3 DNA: TGTGCCAGCAATAGAGGACCGCGTAACACTGAAGCTTTCTTT
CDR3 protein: CASNRGPRNTEAFF

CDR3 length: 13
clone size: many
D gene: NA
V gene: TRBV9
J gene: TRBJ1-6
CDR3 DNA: TGTGCCAGCAGCGCCACAGGGTTGTCACCCCTCCACTTT
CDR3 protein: CASSATGLSPLHF